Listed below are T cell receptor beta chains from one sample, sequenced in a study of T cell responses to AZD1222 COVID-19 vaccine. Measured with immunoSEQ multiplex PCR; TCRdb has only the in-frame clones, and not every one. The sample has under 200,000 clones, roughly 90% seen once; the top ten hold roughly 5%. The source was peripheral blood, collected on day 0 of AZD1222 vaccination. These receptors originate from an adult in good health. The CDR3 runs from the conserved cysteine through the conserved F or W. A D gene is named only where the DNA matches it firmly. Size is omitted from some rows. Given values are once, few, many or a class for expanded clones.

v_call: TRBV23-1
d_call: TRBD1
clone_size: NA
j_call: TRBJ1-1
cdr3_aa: CASSHPGGADTEAFF
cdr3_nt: TGCGCCAGCAGTCACCCAGGGGGCGCGGACACTGAAGCTTTCTTT

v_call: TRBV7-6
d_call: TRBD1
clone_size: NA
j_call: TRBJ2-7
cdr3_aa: CASSPGTGYYEQYF
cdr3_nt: TGTGCCAGCAGCCCTGGGACAGGGTACTACGAGCAGTACTTC

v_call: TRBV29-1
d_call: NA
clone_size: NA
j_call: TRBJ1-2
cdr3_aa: CSAGDNYGYTF
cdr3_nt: TGCAGCGCCGGAGATAACTATGGCTACACCTTC

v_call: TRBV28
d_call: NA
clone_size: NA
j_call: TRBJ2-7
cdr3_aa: CASTFSGGRIYEQYF
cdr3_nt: TGTGCCAGCACCTTCAGCGGAGGGAGGATCTACGAGCAGTACTTC

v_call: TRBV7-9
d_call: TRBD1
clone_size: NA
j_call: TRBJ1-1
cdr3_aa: CASSQGQGSTEAFF
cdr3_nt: TGTGCCAGCAGCCAAGGACAGGGCTCCACTGAAGCTTTCTTT

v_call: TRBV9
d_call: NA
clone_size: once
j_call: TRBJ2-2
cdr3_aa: CASSAGQYTGELFF
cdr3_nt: TGTGCCAGCAGCGCCGGACAGTACACCGGGGAGCTGTTTTTT

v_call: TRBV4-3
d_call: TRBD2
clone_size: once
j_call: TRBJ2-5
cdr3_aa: CASSPGTSTYQETQYF
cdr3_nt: TGCGCCAGCAGCCCCGGGACTAGCACTTATCAAGAGACCCAGTACTTC

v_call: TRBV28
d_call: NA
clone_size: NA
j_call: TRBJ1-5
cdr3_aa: CASSLASAYSNQPQHF
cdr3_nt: TGTGCCAGCAGTTTAGCCTCCGCTTATAGCAATCAGCCCCAGCATTTT

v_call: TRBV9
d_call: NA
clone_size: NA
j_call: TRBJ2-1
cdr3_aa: CASSAQGGKGFYNEQFF
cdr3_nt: TGTGCCAGCAGCGCACAAGGGGGAAAGGGTTTCTACAATGAGCAGTTCTTC

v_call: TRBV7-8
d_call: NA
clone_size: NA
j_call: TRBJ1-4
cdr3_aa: CASSSREGYEKLFF
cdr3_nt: TGTGCCAGCAGCTCTCGAGAGGGCTATGAAAAACTGTTTTTT

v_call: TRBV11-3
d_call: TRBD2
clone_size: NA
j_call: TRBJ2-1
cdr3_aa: CASSTGIAGDRQFF
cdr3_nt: TGTGCCAGCAGCACAGGAATAGCGGGAGATCGGCAGTTCTTC

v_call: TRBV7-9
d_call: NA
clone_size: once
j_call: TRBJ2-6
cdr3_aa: CASSPSSGANVLTF
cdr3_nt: TGTGCCAGCAGCCCCAGCTCTGGGGCCAACGTCCTGACTTTC

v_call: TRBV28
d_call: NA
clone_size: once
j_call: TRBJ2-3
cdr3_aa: CASSVVDLVGTDTQYF
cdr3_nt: TGTGCCAGCAGTGTAGTCGATCTAGTTGGCACAGATACGCAGTATTTT

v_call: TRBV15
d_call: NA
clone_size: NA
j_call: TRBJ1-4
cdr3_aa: CATSMRKTLINEKLFF
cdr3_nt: TGTGCCACCAGCATGCGTAAGACACTAATTAATGAAAAACTGTTTTTT

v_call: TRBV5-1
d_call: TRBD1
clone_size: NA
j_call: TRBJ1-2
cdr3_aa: CASSHVPGQSNYGYTF
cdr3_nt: TGCGCCAGCAGCCACGTACCGGGACAGAGTAACTATGGCTACACCTTC

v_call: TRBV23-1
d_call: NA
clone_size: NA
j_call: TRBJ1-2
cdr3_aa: CASSHPGSNSFNYGYTF
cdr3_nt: TGCGCCAGCAGTCACCCCGGTTCAAATTCATTTAACTATGGCTACACCTTC

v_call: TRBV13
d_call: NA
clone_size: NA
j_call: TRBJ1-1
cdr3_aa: CASSFGPHGSEAFF
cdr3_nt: TGTGCCAGCAGCTTTGGCCCACATGGGAGTGAAGCTTTCTTT

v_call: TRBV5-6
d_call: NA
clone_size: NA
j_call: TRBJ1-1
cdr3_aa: CASSLRDTEAFF
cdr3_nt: TGTGCCAGCAGCTTGAGGGACACTGAAGCTTTCTTT

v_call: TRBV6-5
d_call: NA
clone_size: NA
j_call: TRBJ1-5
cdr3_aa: CASSTGQYNQPQHF
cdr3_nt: TGTGCCAGCAGTACTGGACAGTACAATCAGCCCCAGCATTTT

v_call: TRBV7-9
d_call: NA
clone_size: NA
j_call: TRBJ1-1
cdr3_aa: CASSFRLPWGNTEAFF
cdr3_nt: TGTGCCAGCAGCTTCCGTCTCCCGTGGGGGAACACTGAAGCTTTCTTT

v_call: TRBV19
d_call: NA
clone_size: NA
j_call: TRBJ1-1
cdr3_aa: CASSIKGINTEAFF
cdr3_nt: TGTGCCAGTAGTATCAAGGGAATCAACACTGAAGCTTTCTTT

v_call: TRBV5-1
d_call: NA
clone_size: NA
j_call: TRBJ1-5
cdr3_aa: CASSLDRDQPQHF
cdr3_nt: TGCGCCAGCAGCTTGGACAGGGACCAGCCCCAGCATTTT

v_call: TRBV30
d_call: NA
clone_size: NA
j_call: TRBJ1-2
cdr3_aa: CAWSSSDGGYTF
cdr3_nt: TGTGCCTGGAGTAGCTCCGATGGCGGCTACACCTTC

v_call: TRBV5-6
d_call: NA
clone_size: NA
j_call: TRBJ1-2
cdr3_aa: CASSPSGGTYGYTF
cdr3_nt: TGTGCCAGCAGCCCCTCCGGGGGCACCTATGGCTACACCTTC

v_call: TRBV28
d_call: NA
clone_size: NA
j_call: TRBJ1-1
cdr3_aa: CASSLGGELNTEAFF
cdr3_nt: TGTGCCAGCAGTTTAGGAGGGGAGTTGAACACTGAAGCTTTCTTT

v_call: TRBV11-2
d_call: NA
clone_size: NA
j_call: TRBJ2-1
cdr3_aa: CASSLDGAAKSYNEQFF
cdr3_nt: TGTGCCAGCAGCTTAGATGGGGCGGCGAAATCCTACAATGAGCAGTTCTTC

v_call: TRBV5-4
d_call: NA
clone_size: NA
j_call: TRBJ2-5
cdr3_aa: CASSLEALQETQYF
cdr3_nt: TGTGCCAGCAGCTTGGAGGCCCTCCAAGAGACCCAGTACTTC

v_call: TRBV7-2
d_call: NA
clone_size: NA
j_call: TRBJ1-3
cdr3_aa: CASSLGLGSSGNTIYF
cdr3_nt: TGTGCCAGCAGCTTAGGGTTAGGGAGCTCTGGAAACACCATATATTTT

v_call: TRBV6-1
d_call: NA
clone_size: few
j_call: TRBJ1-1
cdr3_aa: CASSEGEMNTEAFF
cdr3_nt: TGTGCCAGCAGTGAAGGCGAGATGAACACTGAAGCTTTCTTT

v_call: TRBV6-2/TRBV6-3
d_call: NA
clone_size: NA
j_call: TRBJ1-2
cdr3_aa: CASSSRLGYTF
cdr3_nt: TGTGCCAGCAGTTCACGCTTAGGCTACACCTTC

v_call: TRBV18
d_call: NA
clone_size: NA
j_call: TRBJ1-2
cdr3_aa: CASSPIGGGGYGYTF
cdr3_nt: TGTGCCAGCTCACCAATCGGCGGGGGAGGCTATGGCTACACCTTC

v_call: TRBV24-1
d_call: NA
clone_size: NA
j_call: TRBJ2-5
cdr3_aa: CATSGEGIGPTQYF
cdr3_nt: TGTGCCACCAGTGGAGAAGGGATAGGGCCGACCCAGTACTTC

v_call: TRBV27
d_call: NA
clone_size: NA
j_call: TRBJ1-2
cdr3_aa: CASSAWDTDYGYTF
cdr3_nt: TGTGCCAGCAGTGCCTGGGACACCGACTATGGCTACACCTTC

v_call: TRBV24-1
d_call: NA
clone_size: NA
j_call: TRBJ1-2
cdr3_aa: CATGGGAEGYTF
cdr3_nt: TGTGCCACCGGGGGGGGCGCCGAGGGCTACACCTTC

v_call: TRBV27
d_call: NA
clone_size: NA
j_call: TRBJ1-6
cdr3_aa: CASQLKGNGGRGVSPLHF
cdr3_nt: TGTGCCAGCCAGCTGAAGGGTAATGGGGGCCGTGGGGTTTCACCCCTCCACTTT

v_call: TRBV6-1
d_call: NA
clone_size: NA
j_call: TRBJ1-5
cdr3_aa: CASSEASGNQPQHF
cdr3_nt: TGTGCCAGCAGTGAAGCTTCAGGAAATCAGCCCCAGCATTTT

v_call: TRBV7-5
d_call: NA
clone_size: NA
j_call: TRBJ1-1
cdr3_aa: CVRSQVHTEAFF
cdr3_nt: TGTGTCAGAAGCCAAGTCCACACTGAAGCTTTCTTT

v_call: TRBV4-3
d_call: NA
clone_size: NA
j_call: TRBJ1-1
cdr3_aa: CASSQDRWQGITEAFF
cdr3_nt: TGCGCCAGCAGCCAAGATCGGTGGCAAGGGATCACTGAAGCTTTCTTT

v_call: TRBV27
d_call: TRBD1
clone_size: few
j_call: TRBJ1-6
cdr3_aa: CASSFQRQGRNSPLHF
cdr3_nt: TGTGCCAGCAGTTTTCAGCGACAGGGGAGGAATTCACCCCTCCACTTT

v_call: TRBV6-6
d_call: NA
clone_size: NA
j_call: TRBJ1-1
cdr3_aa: CASSPFSGVTEAFF
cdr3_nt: TGTGCCAGCAGTCCGTTCTCAGGGGTCACTGAAGCTTTCTTT

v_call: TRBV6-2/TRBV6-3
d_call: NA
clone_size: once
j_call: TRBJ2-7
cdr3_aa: CASSYSLGLDHEQYF
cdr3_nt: TGTGCCAGCAGTTACTCGCTAGGGCTAGACCACGAGCAGTACTTC

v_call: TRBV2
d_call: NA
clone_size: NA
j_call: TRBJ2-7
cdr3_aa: CASSKDSLPLYEQYF
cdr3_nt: TGTGCCAGCAGCAAAGACAGTCTTCCTTTATACGAGCAGTACTTC

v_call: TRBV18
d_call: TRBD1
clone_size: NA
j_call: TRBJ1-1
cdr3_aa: CASSQGADTEAFF
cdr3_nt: TGTGCCAGCTCACAGGGGGCAGACACTGAAGCTTTCTTT

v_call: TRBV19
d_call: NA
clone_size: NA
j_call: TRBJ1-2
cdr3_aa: CASTPDGGGLYGYTF
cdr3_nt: TGTGCCAGTACCCCCGACGGAGGGGGGCTTTATGGCTACACCTTC

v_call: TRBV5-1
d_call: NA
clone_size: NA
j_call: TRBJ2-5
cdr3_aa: CASSLGALLGGETQYF
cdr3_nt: TGCGCCAGCAGCTTGGGTGCTTTACTAGGGGGGGAGACCCAGTACTTC

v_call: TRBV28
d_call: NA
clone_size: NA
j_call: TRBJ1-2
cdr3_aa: CASSLYGGRTAGYGYTF
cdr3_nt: TGTGCCAGCAGTTTATATGGGGGGCGGACTGCAGGCTATGGCTACACCTTC

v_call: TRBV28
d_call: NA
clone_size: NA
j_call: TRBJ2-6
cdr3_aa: CASTLGDSGANVLTF
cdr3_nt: TGTGCCAGCACCTTGGGGGATTCTGGGGCCAACGTCCTGACTTTC

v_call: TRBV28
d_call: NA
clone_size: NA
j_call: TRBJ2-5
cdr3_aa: CASSDETQYF
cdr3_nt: TGTGCCAGCAGTGATGAGACCCAGTACTTC

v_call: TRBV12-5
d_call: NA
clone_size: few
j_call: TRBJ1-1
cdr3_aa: CASGFGGFEAFF
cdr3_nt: TGTGCTAGTGGTTTCGGAGGTTTTGAAGCTTTCTTT

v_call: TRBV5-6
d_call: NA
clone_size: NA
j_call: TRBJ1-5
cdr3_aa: CASSYGPVVNQPQHF
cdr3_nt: TGTGCCAGCAGTTATGGACCGGTCGTCAATCAGCCCCAGCATTTT

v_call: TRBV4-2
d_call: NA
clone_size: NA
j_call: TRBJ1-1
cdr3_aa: CASSPDGAGVNTEAFF
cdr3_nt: TGTGCCAGCAGCCCAGACGGAGCGGGGGTGAACACTGAAGCTTTCTTT

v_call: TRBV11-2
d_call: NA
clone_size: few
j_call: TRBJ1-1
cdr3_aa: CASSRWGTEAFF
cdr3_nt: TGTGCCAGCAGCCGGTGGGGCACTGAAGCTTTCTTT

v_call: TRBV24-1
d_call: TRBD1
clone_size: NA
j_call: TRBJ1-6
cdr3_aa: CATSDRPDRGDSPLHF
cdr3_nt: TGTGCCACCAGTGACCGGCCGGACAGGGGCGACTCACCCCTCCACTTT

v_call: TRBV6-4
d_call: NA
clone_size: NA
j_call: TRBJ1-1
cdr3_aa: CASRYELNTEAFF
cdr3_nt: TGTGCCAGCAGGTACGAATTAAACACTGAAGCTTTCTTT

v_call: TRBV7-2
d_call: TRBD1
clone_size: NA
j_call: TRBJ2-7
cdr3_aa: CASSSRTGAYEQYF
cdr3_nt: TGTGCCAGCAGCTCACGGACAGGGGCCTACGAGCAGTACTTC

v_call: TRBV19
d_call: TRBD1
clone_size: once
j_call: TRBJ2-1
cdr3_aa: CASSKLGTGGEQFF
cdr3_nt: TGTGCCAGTAGCAAACTAGGGACAGGGGGCGAGCAGTTCTTC

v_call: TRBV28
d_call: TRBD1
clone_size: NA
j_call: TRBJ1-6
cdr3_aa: CASSTGQVNNNSPLHF
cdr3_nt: TGTGCCAGCAGTACCGGACAGGTTAACAATAATTCACCCCTCCACTTT

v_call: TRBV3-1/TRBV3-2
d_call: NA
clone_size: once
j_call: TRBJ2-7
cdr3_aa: CASSQDPSGRQFLTYF
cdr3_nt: TGTGCCAGCAGCCAAGATCCCTCAGGTAGACAGTTCCTTACGTACTTC

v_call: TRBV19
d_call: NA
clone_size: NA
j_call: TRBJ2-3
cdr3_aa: CASSIRPTDTQYF
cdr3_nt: TGTGCCAGTAGTATCAGACCCACAGATACGCAGTATTTT

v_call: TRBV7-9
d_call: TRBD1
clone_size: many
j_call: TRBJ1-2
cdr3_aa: CASSLARTGGYTF
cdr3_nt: TGTGCCAGCAGCTTAGCCCGGACAGGAGGCTACACCTTC